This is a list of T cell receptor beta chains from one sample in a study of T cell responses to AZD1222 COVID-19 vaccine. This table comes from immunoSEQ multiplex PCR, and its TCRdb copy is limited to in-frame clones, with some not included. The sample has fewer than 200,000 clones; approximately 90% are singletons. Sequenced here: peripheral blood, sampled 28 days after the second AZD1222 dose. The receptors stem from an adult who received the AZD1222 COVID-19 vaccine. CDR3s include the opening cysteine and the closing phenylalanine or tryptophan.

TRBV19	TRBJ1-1	CASSKFTGTPGTEAFF
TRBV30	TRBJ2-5	CAWGSGETQYF
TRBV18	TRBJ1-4	CASSHRENEKLFF
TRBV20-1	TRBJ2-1	CSASRQSSYNEQFF
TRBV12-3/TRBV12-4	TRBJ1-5	CASTAGGPQHF
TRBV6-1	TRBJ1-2	CASNLFSANYGYTF
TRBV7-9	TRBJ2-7	CASSYTQGSNYEQYF
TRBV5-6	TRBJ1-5	CASSRRASNQPQHF
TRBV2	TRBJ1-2	CASRQGTAGRGYTF
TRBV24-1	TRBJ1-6	CATNTGAVDRSSYNSPLHF